The 23 T cell receptor beta chains presented below share a single source sample, sequenced in a study of blood T cell repertoires in COVID-19. Data came from immunoSEQ multiplex PCR; TCRdb stores just in-frame clones and leaves some out. This sample yields roughly 43,000 clones, of which around 90% are seen a single time; around 2.9% belongs to the top ten. The material sequenced was peripheral blood. All receptors come from a man aged 45-65 years with active COVID-19.

The genes are TRBV5-8 and TRBJ2-4, with TRBD1 matching over 8 bases. Germline assignment: CDR1 SGHTS and CDR2 YDEGEE. With V trimmed by 6 bases and J by 3 bases, 8 bases remained unmatched. This CDR3 spans 15 amino acids. This CDR3 reads CASMKTGDFKNIQYF. The CDR3 region has the DNA TGTGCCAGCATGAAGACAGGGGACTTCAAAAACATTCAGTACTTC.

CDR3 nucleotide sequence: TGTGCCAGCAGCCCTAGCGGGGGTCTGAACACCGGGGAGCTGTTTTTT. It is translated as CASSPSGGLNTGELFF. The rearrangement links TRBV28 to TRBJ2-2; 10 positions match TRBD2. V lost 6 bases to trimming and J lost 1 base; unmatched junction nucleotides: 5. The CDR3 has 16 residues. Per germline, CDR1 MDHEN and CDR2 SYDVKM.

This chain links TRBV12-3 or TRBV12-4 with TRBJ2-3; TRBD2 matches 7 bases. The CDR3 spans 12 residues. With 3 bases clipped from V and 6 bases from J, the junction kept 0 bases outside the gene matches. The CDR3 coding sequence is TGTGCCAGCAGTTTCGGGGGGGATACGCAGTATTTT. Protein product: CASSFGGDTQYF.

The rearrangement uses TRBV27 and TRBJ1-1, with D possibly being TRBD1 (5 bases). V lost 2 bases and J 8 bases, leaving 12 bases between the germline ends. From germline, CDR1 is MNHEY and CDR2 SMNVEV (reference sequence). The CDR3 runs 13 residues. The CDR3 sequence: CASSLGTGSEAFF. The DNA for the CDR3 is TGTGCCAGCAGTTTAGGTACAGGATCCGAAGCTTTCTTT.

The CDR3 here is CAGSSSDRASYEQYF. CDR3 DNA: TGTGCCGGCAGCAGCTCGGACAGAGCCTCCTACGAGCAGTACTTC. V gene TRBV21-1 combines with J gene TRBJ2-7; the D call of TRBD1 is as the table states it, not checked on the DNA. TRBV21-1 is classified as a pseudogene. The CDR3 spans 15 residues.

The chain is built from TRBV9 and TRBJ2-5; tentative D call: TRBD2 (5 bases). The CDR3 is 15 amino acids. V lost 0 bases and J lost 5, with 14 bases in between. Per germline, CDR1 SGDLS and CDR2 YYNGEE. In DNA form, the CDR3 reads TGTGCCAGCAGCGTAGCTACGAGGGCTGGGGAGACCCAGTACTTC. Translation: CASSVATRAGETQYF.

J is TRBJ2-1 and V is TRBV5-1; D gene unclear. V shed 4 bases and J shed 8 bases, with 16 bases lying between them. The V gene's germline CDR1 is SGHRS and CDR2 YFSETQ. The CDR3 spans 14 residues. As DNA, the CDR3 is TGCGCCAGCAGCGCAGTTTTGCCCGGGTATGAGCAGTTCTTC. It specifies CASSAVLPGYEQFF. The full variable domain, its missing parts supplied by reference TRBV5-1 and TRBJ2-1, is KAGVTQTPRYLIKTRGQQVTLSCSPISGHRSVSWYQQTPGQGLQFLFEYFSETQRNKGNFPGRFSGRQFSNSRSEMNVSTLELGDSALYLCASSAVLPGYEQFFGPGTRLTVL.

The chain uses TRBV2 and TRBJ1-6, with D unclear. CDR1 is SNHLY, CDR2 FYNNEI, per germline. This CDR3 is 15 amino acids long. V was clipped by 7 bases and J by 3 bases, with 13 bases between them. The CDR3 spells CASKREADYNSPLHF. CDR3 coding DNA: TGTGCCAGCAAACGGGAAGCCGACTATAATTCACCCCTCCACTTT.

This clone was detected only once. The chain employs TRBV19 and TRBJ1-2; perhaps TRBD1 as D (6 bases). Trimming removed 1 base from V and 4 bases from J, with 13 bases in between. The CDR3 contains 15 residues. From germline, CDR1 is LNHDA and CDR2 SQIVND (reference sequence). CDR3 amino acids: CASSIVQTGSYGYTF. The CDR3 DNA reads TGTGCCAGTAGTATAGTCCAGACAGGCTCCTATGGCTACACCTTC.

The rearrangement uses TRBV5-4 and TRBJ1-1, with D uncertain. The V end was cut by 3 bases, the J end by 7 bases, with 13 bases between. The CDR3 spans 13 residues. Germline V CDR1 and CDR2: SGHNT, YYREEE (reference sequence). The CDR3 DNA reads as TGTGCCAGCAGCTACGGCGGTGTTTTTGAAGCTTTCTTT. It codes for CASSYGGVFEAFF.

On this clone: The sample contains more than one DNA sequence encoding this CDR3. The chain uses TRBV11-2 and TRBJ1-2; TRBD1 might be the D (6 bases). The CDR3 is made up of 13 amino acids. The germline CDR1 and CDR2 sequences are SGHAT and FQNNGV. Trimming pared 6 bases from V and 6 bases from J, leaving 14 bases between. CDR3 bases: TGTGCCAGCAGGGGGCAGGGGCAGGATGGCTACACCTTC. This encodes CASRGQGQDGYTF.

This clone was recorded once. This chain links TRBV3-1 (or the pseudogene TRBV3-2) with TRBJ1-1, with D possibly matching TRBD1 (5 bases). In germline, CDR1 is LGHDT, CDR2 YNNKEL (reference sequence). With 5 bases removed from V and 0 bases from J, the gap between germline ends came to 13 bases. The CDR3 loop spans 15 amino acids. In DNA form, the CDR3 reads TGTGCCAGCAGCAGAAAAGCGGGGGTGAACACTGAAGCTTTCTTT. It specifies CASSRKAGVNTEAFF.

This chain connects TRBV19 to TRBJ2-1, with TRBD2 identical over 9 bases. The CDR3 is 18 residues long. Germline CDR1 is LNHDA and CDR2 is SQIVND (reference sequence). The V and J ends lost 5 bases and 0 bases, in that order; junction bases with no gene match: 11. CDR3: CASSLLAGVSNSYNEQFF. The CDR3 DNA reads TGTGCCAGTAGTTTGTTAGCGGGGGTCTCGAACTCCTACAATGAGCAGTTCTTC.

The V gene is TRBV11-1, the J gene TRBJ1-6; TRBD1 matches at 7 bases. Germline-derived CDR1 and CDR2 are SGHAT and FQDESV (reference sequence). The CDR3 extends over 14 amino acids. Trimming removed 2 bases from V and 9 bases from J; junction bases left unmatched: 4. DNA for the CDR3: TGTGCCAGCAGCTTAAACAGGGACAGTTCACCCCTCCACTTT. It specifies CASSLNRDSSPLHF.

V usage is TRBV28 and J usage is TRBJ1-2; D remains unclear. CDR3 length: 13 amino acids. Germline lookup yields CDR1 MDHEN and CDR2 SYDVKM. The ends were cut back, 6 bases at V and 1 base at J, with 9 bases in the middle. CDR3 nucleotides: TGTGCCAGCAGGCCAGAATTTAACTATGGCTACACCTTC. Translating it yields CASRPEFNYGYTF.

The chain links TRBV4-1 to TRBJ2-6; D remains unclear. From germline, CDR1 is MGHRA and CDR2 YSYEKL. The CDR3 totals 18 residues. The V and J ends lost 2 bases and 0 bases respectively, with 14 bases between them. The CDR3 DNA sequence: TGCGCCAGCAGCCAAACGTATACAGTCCGCTCTGGGGCCAACGTCCTGACTTTC. It yields the protein CASSQTYTVRSGANVLTF.

The chain couples TRBV14 to TRBJ2-2; no firm D call. This CDR3 is 14 amino acids long. The germline gives CDR1 SGHDN, CDR2 FVKESK. Deletions cut 1 base from V and 4 bases from J, with 7 bases between. For the CDR3, the DNA is TGTGCCAGCAGCCAAGTTCTCAGCACCGGGGAGCTGTTTTTT. It translates to CASSQVLSTGELFF.

The J gene is TRBJ2-6, the V gene TRBV5-1; 14 bases are a match to TRBD2. The junction had 3 bases not matched to a gene; V was cut back by 4 bases and J by 0 bases. The CDR3 is 18 residues long. The germline V gene encodes CDR1 SGHRS and CDR2 YFSETQ. CDR3 loop: CASSRGLAGVSGANVLTF. In DNA form, the CDR3 reads TGCGCCAGCAGCCGGGGACTAGCGGGGGTCTCTGGGGCCAACGTCCTGACTTTC.

The CDR3 nucleotides read TGTGCCATCCAGGGGTCTGGGGCCAACGTCCTGACTTTC. Its translation: CAIQGSGANVLTF. The V and J genes are TRBV10-3 and TRBJ2-6; weak D call: TRBD1 (6 bases). The CDR3 contains 13 residues. V was cut by 8 bases and J by 1 base, with 6 bases left in between. Looked up from germline, CDR1 is ENHRY and CDR2 is SYGVKD.

V usage is TRBV6-5 and J usage is TRBJ2-5; 7 bases map to TRBD1. With V trimmed by 2 bases and J by 4 bases, 1 base remained unmatched. Germline V CDR1 and CDR2: MNHEY, SVGAGI. The CDR3 runs to 13 residues. CDR3 sequence reads: CASSYRGRETQYF. The CDR3 DNA sequence: TGTGCCAGCAGTTACAGGGGGCGAGAGACCCAGTACTTC.

V gene TRBV29-1 combines with J gene TRBJ1-2; 8 positions match TRBD1. The germline V gene encodes CDR1 SQVTM and CDR2 ANQGSEA. The V and J ends lost 4 bases and 2 bases, in that order; junction bases with no gene match: 9. The length of the CDR3 is 15 residues. CDR3 protein: CSVGPGQGLNYGYTF. The CDR3 nucleotides are TGCAGCGTTGGGCCCGGACAGGGCCTCAACTATGGCTACACCTTC.

This sequence joins TRBV2 and TRBJ1-1; TRBD1 matches at 9 bases. The CDR3 has 13 residues. V gave up 8 bases and J gave up 3 bases; unmatched junction bases: 4. The germline CDR1 and CDR2 sequences are SNHLY and FYNNEI. CDR3 coding DNA: TGTGCCAGCGTCCGGGACAGGGACACTGAAGCTTTCTTT. This encodes CASVRDRDTEAFF.

This clone was observed a single time. The chain has TRBV19 and TRBJ2-3, with 13 bases fitting TRBD2. Germline V gene sequence: CDR1 LNHDA, CDR2 SQIVND (reference sequence). The J segment lost 0 bases and the V segment lost 7 bases, leaving 10 bases of the junction unmatched. This CDR3 spans 18 amino acids. This CDR3 is CASTLLAGGTGSTDTQYF. For the CDR3, the DNA is TGTGCCAGTACCCTACTAGCGGGGGGGACCGGGAGCACAGATACGCAGTATTTT.